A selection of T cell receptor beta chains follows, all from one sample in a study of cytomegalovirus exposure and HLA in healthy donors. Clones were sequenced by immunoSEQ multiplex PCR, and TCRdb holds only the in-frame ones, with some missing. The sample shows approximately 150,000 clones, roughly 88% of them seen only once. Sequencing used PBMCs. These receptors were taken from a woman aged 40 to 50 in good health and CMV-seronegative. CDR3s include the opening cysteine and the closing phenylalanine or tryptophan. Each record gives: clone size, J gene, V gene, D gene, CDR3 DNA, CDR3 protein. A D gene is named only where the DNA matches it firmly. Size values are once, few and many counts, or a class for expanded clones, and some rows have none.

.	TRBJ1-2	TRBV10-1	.	TGCGCCAGCGCCCGGGAGGGGAACTATGGCTACACCTTC	CASAREGNYGYTF
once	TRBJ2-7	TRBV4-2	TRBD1	TGTGCCAGCAGCCAAACATGGGACAGGGCAAAGTACGAGCAGTACTTC	CASSQTWDRAKYEQYF
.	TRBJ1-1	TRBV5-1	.	TGCGCCAGCAGCAGGACAGAGAACACTGAAGCTTTCTTT	CASSRTENTEAFF
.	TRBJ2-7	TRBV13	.	TGTGCCAGCAGCGAAGGAGGGGGGGCTGATTACTTCCCCTACGAGCAGTACTTC	CASSEGGGADYFPYEQYF
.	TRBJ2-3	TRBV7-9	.	TGTTCCAGCAGCTTCTCGGCAGATACGCAGTATTTT	CSSSFSADTQYF
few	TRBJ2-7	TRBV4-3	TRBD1	TGCGCCAGCAGCCAGGACAGGGGGTACGATACTTACGAGCAGTACTTC	CASSQDRGYDTYEQYF
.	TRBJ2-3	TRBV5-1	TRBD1	TGCGCCAGCAGCTTGGGTCAGGGGGCATTAACAGATACGCAGTATTTT	CASSLGQGALTDTQYF
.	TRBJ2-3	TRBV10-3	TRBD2	TGTGCCATCAGTGAGTCCCCGGGACTAGCAGAATTCACAGATACGCAGTATTTT	CAISESPGLAEFTDTQYF
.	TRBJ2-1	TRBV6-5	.	TGTGCCAGCAGTTACACGGGATCAACCTACAATGAGCAGTTCTTC	CASSYTGSTYNEQFF
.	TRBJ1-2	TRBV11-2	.	TGTGCCAGCAGCTTACGAGGTTGCGGCTACACCTTC	CASSLRGCGYTF
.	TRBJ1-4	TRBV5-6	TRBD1	TGTGCCAGCAGCGCGGACAGGGGGCACGTTAATGAAAAACTGTTTTTT	CASSADRGHVNEKLFF
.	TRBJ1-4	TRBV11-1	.	TGTGCCAGCAGCTTTTCGTACGGTGATGAAAAACTGTTTTTT	CASSFSYGDEKLFF
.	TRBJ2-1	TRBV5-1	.	TGCGCCAGCAGCTCGTACAATGAGCAGTTCTTC	CASSSYNEQFF
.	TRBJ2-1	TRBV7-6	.	TGTGCCAGCAGCTACCGAGGAGGGTCCTCCTACAATGAGCAGTTCTTC	CASSYRGGSSYNEQFF
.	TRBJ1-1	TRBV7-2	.	TGTGCCAGCAGCCCACAGAGGGACACTGAAGCTTTCTTT	CASSPQRDTEAFF
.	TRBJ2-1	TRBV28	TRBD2	TGTGCCAGCGCGACTAGCGAGACCTACAATGAGCAGTTCTTC	CASATSETYNEQFF
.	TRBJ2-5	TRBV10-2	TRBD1	TGCGCCAGCAGTGGGACAGGTGGGGTGCGAGAGACCCAGTACTTC	CASSGTGGVRETQYF
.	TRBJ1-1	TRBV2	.	TGTGCCAGCGGAGGTCAGGGGCCGGGGAAAGCTTTCTTT	CASGGQGPGKAFF
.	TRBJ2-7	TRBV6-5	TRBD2	TGTGCCAGCAGAAGGACTAGCGGCTACGAGCAGTACTTC	CASRRTSGYEQYF
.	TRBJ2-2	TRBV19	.	TGTGCCAGTAGTCAGATAGGGGGTAAAACCGGGGAGCTGTTTTTT	CASSQIGGKTGELFF
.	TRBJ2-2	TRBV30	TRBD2	TGTGCCTTTTTAGCGGGGCTGAACACCGGGGAGCTGTTTTTT	CAFLAGLNTGELFF
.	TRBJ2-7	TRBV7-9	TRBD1	TGTGCCAGCCTGAGACAGGGGACGGACGAGCAGTACTTC	CASLRQGTDEQYF
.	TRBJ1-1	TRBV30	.	TGTGCCTGGAGTCAACACGGGGGCACTGAAGCTTTCTTT	CAWSQHGGTEAFF
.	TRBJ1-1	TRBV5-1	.	TGCGCCAGCAGCTTTTGGGAGGGATCAGCTTTCTTT	CASSFWEGSAFF
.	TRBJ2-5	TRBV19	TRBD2	TGTGCCAGTAGTATAGAAGTTTTGCGGGAGGTTTCCGAGACCCAGTACTTC	CASSIEVLREVSETQYF
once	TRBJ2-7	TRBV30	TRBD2	TGTGCCTGTCCCCCTGGGCTAGCGGGAGGATCCTACGAGCAGTACTTC	CACPPGLAGGSYEQYF
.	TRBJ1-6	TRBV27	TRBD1	TGTGCCAGCAGGGCCAGGGGGAGCTCCTATAATTCACCCCTCCACTTT	CASRARGSSYNSPLHF
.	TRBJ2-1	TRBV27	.	TGTGCCAGCAGTCACTCGGGTGGGAGCATCTCCCTCAATGAGCAGTTCTTC	CASSHSGGSISLNEQFF
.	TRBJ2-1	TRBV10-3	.	TGTGCCATCAGTGAGACAGGCAATGAGCAGTTCTTC	CAISETGNEQFF
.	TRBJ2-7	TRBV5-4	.	TGTGCCAGCAGCTTCGGTGGGGGGGCTTCGGAATACGAGCAGTACTTC	CASSFGGGASEYEQYF
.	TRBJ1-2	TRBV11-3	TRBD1	TGTGCCAGCAGCTTGGGGACAGGAACTATGTCGGGTGGCTACACCTTC	CASSLGTGTMSGGYTF
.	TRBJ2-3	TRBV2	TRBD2	TGTGCCAGCAGTGAAGCGGCGAGGGCTAGCGGGAGCACAGATACGCAGTATTTT	CASSEAARASGSTDTQYF
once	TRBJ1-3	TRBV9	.	TGTGCCAGCAGCGTAAGAGGGACTGGTGGAAACACCATATATTTT	CASSVRGTGGNTIYF
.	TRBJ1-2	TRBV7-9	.	TGTGCCAGCAGCTTAGCGTTGAGGGACTATGGCTACACCTTC	CASSLALRDYGYTF
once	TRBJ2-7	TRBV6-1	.	TGTGCCAGCAGTGAAGCGCAACAGGGAACCTACGAGCAGTACTTC	CASSEAQQGTYEQYF
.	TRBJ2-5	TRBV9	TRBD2	TGTGCCAGCAGCGCCTTCCGGGACTACCTCGGGGAGCAGTACTTC	CASSAFRDYLGEQYF
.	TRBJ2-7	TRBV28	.	TGTGCCAGCAGGGCCCCTGGCGAGCAGTACTTC	CASRAPGEQYF
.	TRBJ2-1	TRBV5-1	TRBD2	TGCGCCAGCAGCCCCGGCAGCGGGAGCGCCTACAATGAGCAGTTCTTC	CASSPGSGSAYNEQFF
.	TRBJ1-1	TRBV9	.	TGTGCCAGCAGCCCCTTGGGGAGTTTGAACACTGAAGCTTTCTTT	CASSPLGSLNTEAFF
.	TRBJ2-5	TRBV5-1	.	TGCGCCAGCAGCTTGGGCCAGGGATCGGGCCAAGAGACCCAGTACTTC	CASSLGQGSGQETQYF
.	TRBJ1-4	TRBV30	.	TGTGCTCAGGGGATGATCGCAACTAATGAAAAACTGTTTTTT	CAQGMIATNEKLFF
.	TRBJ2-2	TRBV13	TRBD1	TGTGCCAGCAGCTTAGGTGGGAGACTCGATGGGACAGGGAACACCGGGGAGCTGTTTTTT	CASSLGGRLDGTGNTGELFF
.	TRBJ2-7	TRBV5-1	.	TGCGCCAGCAGCTTGGTCGAGGGTGGCCCCTACGAGCAGTACTTC	CASSLVEGGPYEQYF
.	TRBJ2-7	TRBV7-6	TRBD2	TGTGCCAGCAGCTTTGATCCGGGGGGTACCTACGAGCAGTACTTC	CASSFDPGGTYEQYF
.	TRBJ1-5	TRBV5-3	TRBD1	TGTGCCAGAAGCAAACCGGGACAGGGATTAGGCAATCAGCCCCAGCATTTT	CARSKPGQGLGNQPQHF